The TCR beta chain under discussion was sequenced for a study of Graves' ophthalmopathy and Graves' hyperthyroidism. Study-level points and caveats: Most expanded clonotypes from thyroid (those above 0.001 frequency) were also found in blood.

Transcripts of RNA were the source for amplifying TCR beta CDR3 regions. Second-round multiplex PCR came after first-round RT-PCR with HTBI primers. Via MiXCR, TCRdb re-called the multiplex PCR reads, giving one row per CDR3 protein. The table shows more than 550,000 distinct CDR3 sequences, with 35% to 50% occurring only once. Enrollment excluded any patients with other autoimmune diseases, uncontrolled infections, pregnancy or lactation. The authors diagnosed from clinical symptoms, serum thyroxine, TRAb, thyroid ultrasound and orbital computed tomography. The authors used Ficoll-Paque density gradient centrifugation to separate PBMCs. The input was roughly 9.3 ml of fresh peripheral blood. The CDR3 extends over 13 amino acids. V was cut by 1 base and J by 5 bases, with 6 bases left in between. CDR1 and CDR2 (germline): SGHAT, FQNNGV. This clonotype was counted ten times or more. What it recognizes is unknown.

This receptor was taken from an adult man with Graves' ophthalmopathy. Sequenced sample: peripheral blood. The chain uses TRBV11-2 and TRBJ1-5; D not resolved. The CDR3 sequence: CASSLGRYQPQHF. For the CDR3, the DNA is TGTGCCAGCAGCTTAGGACGATATCAGCCCCAGCATTTT.